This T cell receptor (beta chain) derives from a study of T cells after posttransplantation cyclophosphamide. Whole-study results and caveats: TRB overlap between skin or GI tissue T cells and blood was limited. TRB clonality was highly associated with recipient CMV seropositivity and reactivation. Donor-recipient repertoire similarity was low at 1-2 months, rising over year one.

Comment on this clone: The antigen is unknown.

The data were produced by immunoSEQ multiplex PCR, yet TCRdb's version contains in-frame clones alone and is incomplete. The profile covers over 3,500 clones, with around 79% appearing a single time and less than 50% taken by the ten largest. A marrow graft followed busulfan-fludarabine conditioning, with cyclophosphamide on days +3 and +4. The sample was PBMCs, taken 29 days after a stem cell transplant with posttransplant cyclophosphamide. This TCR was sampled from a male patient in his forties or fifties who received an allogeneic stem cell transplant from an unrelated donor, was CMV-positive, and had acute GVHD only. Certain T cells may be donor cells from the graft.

CDR3 nucleotides: TGTGCCAGCAGCGGAACTAGCGCCTCGAACACCGGGGAGCTGTTTTTT. The encoded protein is CASSGTSASNTGELFF. J is TRBJ2-2 and V is TRBV2; the match to TRBD2 covers 7 bases. CDR1 is SNHLY and CDR2 is FYNNEI in the germline V gene. This CDR3 has 16 residues. V lost 6 bases, J lost 0 bases, and 7 bases stayed unmatched.